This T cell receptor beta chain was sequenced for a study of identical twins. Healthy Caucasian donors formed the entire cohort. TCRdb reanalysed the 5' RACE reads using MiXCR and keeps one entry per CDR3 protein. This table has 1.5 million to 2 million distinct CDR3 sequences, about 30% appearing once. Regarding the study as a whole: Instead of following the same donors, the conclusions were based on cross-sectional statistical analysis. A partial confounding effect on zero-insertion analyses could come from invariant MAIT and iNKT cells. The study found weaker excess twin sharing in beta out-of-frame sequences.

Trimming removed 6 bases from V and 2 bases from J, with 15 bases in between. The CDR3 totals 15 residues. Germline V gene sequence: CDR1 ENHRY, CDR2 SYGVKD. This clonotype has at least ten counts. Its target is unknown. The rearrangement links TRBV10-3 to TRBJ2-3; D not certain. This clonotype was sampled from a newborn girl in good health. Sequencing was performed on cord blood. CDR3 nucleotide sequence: TGTGCCATCAGCCTAAGTGGAGTTTTCACAGATACGCAGTATTTT. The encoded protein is CAISLSGVFTDTQYF.